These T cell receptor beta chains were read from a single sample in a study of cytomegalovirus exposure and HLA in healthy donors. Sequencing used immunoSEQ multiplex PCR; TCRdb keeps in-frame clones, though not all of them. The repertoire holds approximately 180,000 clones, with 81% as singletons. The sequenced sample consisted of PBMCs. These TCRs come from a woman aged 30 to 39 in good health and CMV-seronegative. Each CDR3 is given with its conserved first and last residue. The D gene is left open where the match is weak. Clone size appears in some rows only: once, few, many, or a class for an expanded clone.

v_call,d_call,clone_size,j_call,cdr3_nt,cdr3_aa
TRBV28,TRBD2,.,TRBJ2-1,TGTGCCAGCAGAATCGGGACTAGCGGCTACAATGAGCAGTTCTTC,CASRIGTSGYNEQFF
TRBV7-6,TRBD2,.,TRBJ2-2,TGTGCCAGCAGCCCACTAGCGGGATTAAACACCGGGGAGCTGTTTTTT,CASSPLAGLNTGELFF
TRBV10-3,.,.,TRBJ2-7,TGTGCCATCAGTGGGGGCGTAGGTGACGAGCAGTACTTC,CAISGGVGDEQYF
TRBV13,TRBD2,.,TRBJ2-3,TGTGCCAGCAGCTCTAGCGGGAGCACAGATACGCAGTATTTT,CASSSSGSTDTQYF
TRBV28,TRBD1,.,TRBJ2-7,TGTGCCAGCAGCGCCCGGGACAGACACTACGAGCAGTACTTC,CASSARDRHYEQYF
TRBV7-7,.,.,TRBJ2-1,TGTGCTAGCAGCTCACAACAGGGAAACGAGCAGTTCTTC,CASSSQQGNEQFF
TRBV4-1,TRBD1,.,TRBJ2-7,TGCGCCAGCAGCCAAGAATTAACAGGGGGCCACGAGCAGTACTTC,CASSQELTGGHEQYF
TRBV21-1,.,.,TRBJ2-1,TGTGCCAGCAGACCCCGGGACAGGGTAAGGAATGAGCAGTTCTTC,CASRPRDRVRNEQFF
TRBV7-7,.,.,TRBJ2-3,TGTGCCAGCAGCTTAACGGATCTAGCCATACATGACCCGGATACGCAGTATTTT,CASSLTDLAIHDPDTQYF
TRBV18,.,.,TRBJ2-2,TGTGCCAGCTCACCAGGGACTCTATATGGGGAGCTGTTTTTT,CASSPGTLYGELFF
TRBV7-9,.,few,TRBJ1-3,TGTGCCTCCGCGGGCTCTGGAAACACCATATATTTT,CASAGSGNTIYF
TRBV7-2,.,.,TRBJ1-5,TGTGCCAGCAGCTTAGGCGGTCCGGGTAATCAGCCCCAGCATTTT,CASSLGGPGNQPQHF
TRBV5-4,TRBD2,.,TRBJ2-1,TGTGCCAGCAGCCATACTAGCGGGAGTAACAATGAGCAGTTCTTC,CASSHTSGSNNEQFF
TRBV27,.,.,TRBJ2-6,TGTGCCAGCAGTTTAAGCAGGGCGGGGGCCAACGGCCTGACTTTC,CASSLSRAGANGLTF